One and the same sample provided the 13 T cell receptor beta chains below, sequenced in a study of blood T cell repertoires in COVID-19 (dated by TCRdb to 2018 to 2021). The protocol used for the library was the immunoSEQ multiplex PCR assay. TCRdb obtained this table from immuneACCESS and retained in-frame rearrangements with V and J assigned. These tables miss some clones; where compared with another copy, unresolved V genes account for less than half of the shortfall, and the remainder is unexplained. The table for this sample lists 130,000 to 150,000 clones; around 89% of them were counted only once. Together, the top ten hold approximately 1.2% of the sample. The sequenced sample consisted of PBMCs or T cells enriched from blood (not recorded which). These receptors were obtained from a woman younger than 45 with acute COVID-19.

The genes are TRBV6-1 and TRBJ2-7; D perhaps matches TRBD1 (6 bases). Between the trimmed V and J ends, which lost 1 base and 6 bases, there was a span of 10 bases. The CDR3 contains 13 residues. Per the germline V gene, CDR1 is MNHNS and CDR2 is SASEGT. CDR3 protein: CASSEGRGFEQYF. CDR3 DNA sequence: TGTGCCAGCAGTGAAGGCAGGGGTTTCGAGCAGTACTTC.

The rearrangement links TRBV5-6 to TRBJ2-1; 7 bases map to TRBD2. V lost 0 bases and J lost 3; bases outside the gene matches: 3. The CDR3 is made up of 15 amino acids. Germline lookup yields CDR1 SGHDT and CDR2 YYEEEE. The CDR3 DNA follows: TGTGCCAGCAGCTTGGGCGGGGGATTCTACAATGAGCAGTTCTTC. It encodes CASSLGGGFYNEQFF.

The V and J genes are TRBV28 and TRBJ2-3; 9 bases agree with TRBD2. The CDR3 is 16 amino acids. Germline lookup yields CDR1 MDHEN and CDR2 SYDVKM. The ends lost 4 bases at V and 6 bases at J; junction bases unmatched: 11. CDR3 sequence: CASSSGSSGSPDTQYF. As DNA, the CDR3 is TGTGCCAGCAGTTCAGGAAGTAGCGGGAGCCCTGATACGCAGTATTTT.

This clone was counted a single time. The chain uses TRBV7-9 and TRBJ2-7, with D perhaps TRBD1 (6 bases). The CDR3 has 13 residues. V lost 5 bases and J 2 bases, leaving 10 bases between the germline ends. Looked up from germline, CDR1 is SEHNR and CDR2 is FQNEAQ (reference sequence). CDR3 protein: CASSHRVPYEQYF. The CDR3 DNA reads TGTGCCAGCAGCCACAGGGTACCCTACGAGCAGTACTTC.

This clone was recorded once. This chain links TRBV18 with TRBJ2-5, with D tentatively TRBD2 (6 bases). Germline CDR1 reads KGHSH; CDR2 reads LQKENI. Deletions cut 6 bases from V and 0 bases from J, with 14 bases between. The CDR3 covers 15 residues. The CDR3 DNA follows: TGTGCCAGCTCCCTAGGACTACCGTACCAAGAGACCCAGTACTTC. Encoded protein: CASSLGLPYQETQYF.

This chain connects TRBV3-1 (or the pseudogene TRBV3-2) to TRBJ1-1, with D maybe TRBD1 (5 bases). V dropped 1 base and J dropped 4 bases, with 13 bases sitting between them. The CDR3 extends over 15 amino acids. The germline V gene encodes CDR1 LGHDT and CDR2 YNNKEL (reference sequence). The CDR3 nucleotides are TGTGCCAGCAGCCAAGGGGGGGATGGGAGCACTGAAGCTTTCTTT. As protein: CASSQGGDGSTEAFF.

The rearrangement uses TRBV9 and TRBJ2-2; 10 bases align to TRBD2. From germline, CDR1 is SGDLS and CDR2 YYNGEE. J lost 2 bases, V lost 4 bases, and 5 bases had no gene match. The length of the CDR3 is 16 residues. Written as DNA, the CDR3 is TGTGCCAGCAGCTTCGGACTAGCGGATAACACCGGGGAGCTGTTTTTT. It yields the protein CASSFGLADNTGELFF.

The chain links TRBV6-5 to TRBJ2-4; 9 positions agree with TRBD2. The germline gives CDR1 MNHEY, CDR2 SVGAGI. Trimming cost V 6 bases and J 6 bases; bases outside gene matches: 9. CDR3 size: 15 residues. The CDR3 DNA is TGTGCCAGCAGATATCTGGGAGCGGGAGGAAACATTCAGTACTTC. Residues: CASRYLGAGGNIQYF.

The chain uses TRBV5-1 and TRBJ2-2; D is perhaps TRBD2 (7 bases). V was pared by 7 bases and J by 4 bases, with 17 bases between. The V gene's germline CDR1 is SGHRS and CDR2 YFSETQ. The CDR3 extends over 15 amino acids. The CDR3 bases are TGCGCCAGCCGTGTTGCGGGGGCAAGCACCGGGGAGCTGTTTTTT. Protein sequence: CASRVAGASTGELFF.

This chain links TRBV3-1 (or the pseudogene TRBV3-2) with TRBJ2-3; 8 nucleotides line up with TRBD2. Germline CDR1 LGHDT, CDR2 YNNKEL (reference sequence). This CDR3 is 20 amino acids long. J gave up 4 bases and V 1 base, and 19 bases lay outside the gene matches. The DNA for the CDR3 is TGTGCCAGCAGCCAAGGGTCGACTAGCGCTAGAGGTACCCCCGCAGATACGCAGTATTTT. It is translated as CASSQGSTSARGTPADTQYF.

This clone was recorded once. The V call is TRBV15, the J call TRBJ2-2; D is undetermined. The CDR3 totals 12 residues. With 5 bases removed from V and 6 bases from J, the gap between germline ends came to 7 bases. Germline CDR1 is LNHNV and CDR2 is YYDKDF (reference sequence). Written as DNA, the CDR3 is TGTGCCACCAGCCCCCAGGCCGGGGAGCTGTTTTTT. Encoded protein: CATSPQAGELFF.

V usage is TRBV5-1 and J usage is TRBJ1-1, with D tentatively TRBD1 (5 bases). CDR1 is SGHRS, CDR2 YFSETQ, per germline. The CDR3 loop spans 15 amino acids. V was cut by 6 bases and J by 2 bases, with 17 bases left in between. The CDR3 nucleotides are TGCGCCAGCAACTTCGACCTAGGGGCAAACACTGAAGCTTTCTTT. This gives the protein CASNFDLGANTEAFF.

The chain couples TRBV30 to TRBJ1-2, with TRBD1 matching over 9 bases. Germline V gene sequence: CDR1 GTSNPN, CDR2 SVGIG (reference sequence). This CDR3 comprises 13 residues. DNA for the CDR3: TGTGTCAGGAGGGAGACAGGGGGATATGGCTACACCTTC. Translated, it gives CVRRETGGYGYTF.